A single sample is the source of the 4 T cell receptor beta chains below, sequenced in a study of beta chain features in type 1 diabetes. As every portion of the isolated RNA was reverse transcribed, the sequencing read expressed TCRB transcripts. Only in-frame clones appear in the TCRdb table, and some are missing; sequencing was by immunoSEQ multiplex PCR. The data show over 100,000 clones, under 40% seen once. Sequencing was done on a sample of stem cell memory CD4+ T cells from blood. The receptors stem from a young woman in good health.

The chain combines TRBV19 with TRBJ1-2, with D perhaps TRBD1 (5 bases). CDR3 length equals 12 residues. Trimming pared 5 bases from V and 5 bases from J, leaving 9 bases between. The germline gives CDR1 LNHDA, CDR2 SQIVND (reference sequence). In DNA form, the CDR3 reads TGTGCCAGTAGTCTACCAGGGTATGGCTACACCTTC. Its protein product is CASSLPGYGYTF. Looking up the rest from reference TRBV19 and TRBJ1-2 gives the full variable domain: DGGITQSPKYLFRKEGQNVTLSCEQNLNHDAMYWYRQDPGQGLRLIYYSQIVNDFQKGDIAEGYSVSREKKESFPLTVTSAQKNPTAFYLCASSLPGYGYTFGSGTRLTVV.

The rearrangement uses TRBV2 and TRBJ1-5, with D possibly TRBD1 on 5 matching bases. V lost 5 bases and J lost 6, with 8 bases in between. Looked up from germline, CDR1 is SNHLY and CDR2 is FYNNEI. The CDR3 sequence is 12 residues long. CDR3 residues: CASSQDTQPQHF. In DNA, the CDR3 is TGTGCCAGCAGTCAGGACACTCAGCCCCAGCATTTT.

V is TRBV5-1 and J is TRBJ1-4, with D possibly being TRBD1 (5 bases). Looked up from germline, CDR1 is SGHRS and CDR2 is YFSETQ. The CDR3 is 12 residues long. With 4 bases removed from V and 8 bases from J, the gap between germline ends came to 9 bases. CDR3 amino acids: CASSTGAEKLFF. The CDR3 DNA follows: TGCGCCAGCAGCACTGGGGCGGAAAAACTGTTTTTT.

V is TRBV27 and J is TRBJ1-4; no definite D call. V dropped 5 bases and J dropped 0 bases, with 7 bases sitting between them. Germline V gene sequence: CDR1 MNHEY, CDR2 SMNVEV (reference sequence). The CDR3 covers 14 residues. The CDR3 region has the DNA TGTGCCAGCAGTAGAGTAACAACTAATGAAAAACTGTTTTTT. Translating gives CASSRVTTNEKLFF.